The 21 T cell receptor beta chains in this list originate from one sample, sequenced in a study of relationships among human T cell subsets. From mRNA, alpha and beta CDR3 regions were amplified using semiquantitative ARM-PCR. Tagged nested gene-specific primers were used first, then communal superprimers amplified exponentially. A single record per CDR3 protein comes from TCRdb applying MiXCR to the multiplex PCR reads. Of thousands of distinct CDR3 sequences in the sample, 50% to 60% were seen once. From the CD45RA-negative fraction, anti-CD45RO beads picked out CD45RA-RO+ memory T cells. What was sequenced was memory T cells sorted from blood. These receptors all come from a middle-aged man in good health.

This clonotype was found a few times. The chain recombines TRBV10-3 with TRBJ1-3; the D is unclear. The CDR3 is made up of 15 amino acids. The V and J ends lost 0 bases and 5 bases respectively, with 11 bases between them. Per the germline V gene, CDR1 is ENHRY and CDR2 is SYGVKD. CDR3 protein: CAISESGGKRNTIYF. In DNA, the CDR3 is TGTGCCATCAGTGAGTCGGGAGGCAAGAGAAACACCATATATTTT.

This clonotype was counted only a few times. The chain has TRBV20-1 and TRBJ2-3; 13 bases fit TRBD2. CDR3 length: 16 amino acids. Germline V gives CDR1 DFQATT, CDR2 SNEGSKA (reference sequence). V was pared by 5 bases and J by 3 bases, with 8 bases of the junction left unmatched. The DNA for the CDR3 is TGCAGTGCTCCCGGACTAGCGGGGGCGAAAACAGATACGCAGTATTTT. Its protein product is CSAPGLAGAKTDTQYF.

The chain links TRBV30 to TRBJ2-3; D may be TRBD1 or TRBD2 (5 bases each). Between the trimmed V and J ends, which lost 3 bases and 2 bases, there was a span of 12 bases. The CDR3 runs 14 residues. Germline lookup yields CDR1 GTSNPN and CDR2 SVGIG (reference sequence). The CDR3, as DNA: TGTGCCTGGAGATGGGGGAAGAACACAGATACGCAGTATTTT. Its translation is CAWRWGKNTDTQYF.

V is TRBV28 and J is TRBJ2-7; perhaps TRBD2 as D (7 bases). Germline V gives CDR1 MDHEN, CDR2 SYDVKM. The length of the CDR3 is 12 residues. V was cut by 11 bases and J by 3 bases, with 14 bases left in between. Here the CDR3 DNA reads TGTGCCGGGGCGGGGGCCAACTACGAGCAGTACTTC. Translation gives CAGAGANYEQYF.

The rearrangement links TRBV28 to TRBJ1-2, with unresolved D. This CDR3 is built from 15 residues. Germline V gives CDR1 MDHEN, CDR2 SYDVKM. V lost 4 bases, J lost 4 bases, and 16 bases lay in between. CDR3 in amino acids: CASSYPRPSSYGYTF. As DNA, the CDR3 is TGTGCCAGCAGTTACCCAAGGCCCTCGAGCTATGGCTACACCTTC.

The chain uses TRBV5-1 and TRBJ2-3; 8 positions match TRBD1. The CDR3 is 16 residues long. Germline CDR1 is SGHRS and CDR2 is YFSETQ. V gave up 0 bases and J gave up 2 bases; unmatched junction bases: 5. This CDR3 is CASSLAAGGSTDTQYF. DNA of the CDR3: TGCGCCAGCAGCTTGGCCGCAGGGGGCTCCACAGATACGCAGTATTTT.

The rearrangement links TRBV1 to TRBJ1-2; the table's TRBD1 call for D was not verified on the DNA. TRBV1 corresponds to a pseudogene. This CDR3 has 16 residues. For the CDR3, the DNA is TGCACCAGCAGCCATCATCCGGGCAGGGGAAACTATGGCTACACCTTC. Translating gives CTSSHHPGRGNYGYTF.

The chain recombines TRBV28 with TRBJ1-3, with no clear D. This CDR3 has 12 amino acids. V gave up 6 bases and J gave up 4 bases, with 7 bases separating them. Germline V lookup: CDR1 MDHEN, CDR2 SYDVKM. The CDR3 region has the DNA TGTGCCAGCAGCTTTACAGGAAACACCATATATTTT. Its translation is CASSFTGNTIYF. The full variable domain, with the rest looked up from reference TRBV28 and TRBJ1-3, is DVKVTQSSRYLVKRTGEKVFLECVQDMDHENMFWYRQDPGLGLRLIYFSYDVKMKEKGDIPEGYSVSREKKERFSLILESASTNQTSMYLCASSFTGNTIYFGEGSWLTVV.

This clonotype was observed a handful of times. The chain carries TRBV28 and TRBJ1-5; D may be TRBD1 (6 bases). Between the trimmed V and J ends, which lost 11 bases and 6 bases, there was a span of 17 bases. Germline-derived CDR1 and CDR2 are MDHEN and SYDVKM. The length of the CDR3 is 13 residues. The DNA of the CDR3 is TGTGCCTGCGATCGGGAGGGGGGTCAGCCCCAGCATTTT. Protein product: CACDREGGQPQHF.

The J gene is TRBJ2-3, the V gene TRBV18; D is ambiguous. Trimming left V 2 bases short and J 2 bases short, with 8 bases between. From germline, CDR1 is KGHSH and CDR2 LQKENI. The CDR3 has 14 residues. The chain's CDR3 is CASSPKGNTDTQYF. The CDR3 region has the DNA TGTGCCAGCTCACCAAAGGGCAACACAGATACGCAGTATTTT.

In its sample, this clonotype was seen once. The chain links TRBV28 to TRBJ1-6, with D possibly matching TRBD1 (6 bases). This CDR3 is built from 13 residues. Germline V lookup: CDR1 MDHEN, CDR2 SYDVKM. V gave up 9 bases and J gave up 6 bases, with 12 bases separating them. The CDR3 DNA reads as TGTGCCAGTATGTGGGGGCCTAATTCACCCCTCCACTTT. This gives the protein CASMWGPNSPLHF.

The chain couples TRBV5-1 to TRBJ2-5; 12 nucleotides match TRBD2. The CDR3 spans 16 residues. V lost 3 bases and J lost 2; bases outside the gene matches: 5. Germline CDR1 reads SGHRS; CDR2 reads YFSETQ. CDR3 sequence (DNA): TGCGCCAGCAGCTCCCTAGCGGGGGGGAGTCAAGAGACCCAGTACTTC. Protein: CASSSLAGGSQETQYF.

CDR3 region: CASSLARKGRDSPLHF. DNA of the CDR3: TGTGCCAGCAGCTTGGCCAGAAAGGGAAGGGACTCACCCCTCCACTTT. The rearrangement uses TRBV5-5 and TRBJ1-6; D possibly corresponds to TRBD1 (5 bases). CDR1 and CDR2 from the germline V gene are SGHKS and YYEKEE (reference sequence). V lost 0 bases and J 10 bases, leaving 17 bases between the germline ends. The CDR3 runs 16 residues.

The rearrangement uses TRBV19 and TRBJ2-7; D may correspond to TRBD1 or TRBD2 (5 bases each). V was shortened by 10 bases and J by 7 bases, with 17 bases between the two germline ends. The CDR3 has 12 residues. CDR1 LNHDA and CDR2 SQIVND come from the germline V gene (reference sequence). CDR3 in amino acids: CATGTERNEQYF. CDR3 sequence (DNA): TGTGCCACCGGGACGGAGAGAAATGAGCAGTACTTC.

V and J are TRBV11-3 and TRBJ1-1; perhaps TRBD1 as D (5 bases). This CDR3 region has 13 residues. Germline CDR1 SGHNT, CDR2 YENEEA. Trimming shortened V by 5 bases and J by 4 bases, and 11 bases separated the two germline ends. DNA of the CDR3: TGTGCCAGCAGCCCAGGACAAGGCACTGAAGCTTTCTTT. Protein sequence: CASSPGQGTEAFF. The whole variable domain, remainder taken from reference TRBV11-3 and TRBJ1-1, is EAGVVQSPRYKIIEKKQPVAFWCNPISGHNTLYWYLQNLGQGPELLIRYENEEAVDDSQLPKDRFSAERLKGVDSTLKIQPAELGDSAVYLCASSPGQGTEAFFGQGTRLTVV.

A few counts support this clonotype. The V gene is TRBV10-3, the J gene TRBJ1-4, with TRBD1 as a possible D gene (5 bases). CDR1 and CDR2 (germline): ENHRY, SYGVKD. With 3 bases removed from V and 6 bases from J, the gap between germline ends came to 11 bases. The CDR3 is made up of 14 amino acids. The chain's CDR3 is CAISDSGTHEKLFF. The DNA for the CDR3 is TGTGCCATCAGTGACTCCGGGACGCATGAAAAACTGTTTTTT.

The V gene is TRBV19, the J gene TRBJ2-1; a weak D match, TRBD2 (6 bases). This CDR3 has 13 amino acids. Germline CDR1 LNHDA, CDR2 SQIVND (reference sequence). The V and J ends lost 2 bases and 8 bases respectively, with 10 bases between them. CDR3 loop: CASSIFGEDEQFF. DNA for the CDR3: TGTGCCAGTAGTATATTTGGGGAGGATGAGCAGTTCTTC.

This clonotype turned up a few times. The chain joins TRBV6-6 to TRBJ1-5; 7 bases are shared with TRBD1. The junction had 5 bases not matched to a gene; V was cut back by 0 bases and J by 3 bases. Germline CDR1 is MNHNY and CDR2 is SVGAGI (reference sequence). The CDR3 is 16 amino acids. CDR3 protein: CASSYSGQTFNQPQHF. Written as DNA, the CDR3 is TGTGCCAGCAGTTACTCGGGACAGACGTTCAATCAGCCCCAGCATTTT.

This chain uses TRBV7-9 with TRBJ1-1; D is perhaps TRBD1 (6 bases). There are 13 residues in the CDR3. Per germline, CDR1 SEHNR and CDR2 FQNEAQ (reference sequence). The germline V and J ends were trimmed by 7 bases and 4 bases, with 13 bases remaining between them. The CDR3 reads CASIVRGGTEAFF. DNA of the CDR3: TGTGCCAGCATCGTCAGGGGAGGCACTGAAGCTTTCTTT.

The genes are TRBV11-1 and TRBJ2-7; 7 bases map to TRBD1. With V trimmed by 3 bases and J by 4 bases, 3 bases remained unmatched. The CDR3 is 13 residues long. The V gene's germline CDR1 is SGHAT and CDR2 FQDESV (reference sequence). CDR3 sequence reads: CASSFARGYEQYF. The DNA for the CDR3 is TGTGCCAGCAGCTTTGCCAGGGGGTACGAGCAGTACTTC.

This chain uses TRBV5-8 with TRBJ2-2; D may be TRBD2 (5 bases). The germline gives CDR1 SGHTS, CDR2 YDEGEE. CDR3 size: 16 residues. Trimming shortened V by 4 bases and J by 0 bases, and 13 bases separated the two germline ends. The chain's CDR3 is CASSGSRAANTGELFF. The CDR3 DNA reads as TGTGCCAGCAGCGGGAGTAGGGCGGCGAACACCGGGGAGCTGTTTTTT.